A selection of T cell receptor beta chains follows, all from one sample in a study of T cell responses to AZD1222 COVID-19 vaccine. Clones were read by immunoSEQ multiplex PCR, and TCRdb kept only the in-frame ones, dropping some. The table shows 90,000 to 100,000 clones, with about 85% occurring only once. The sample here was peripheral blood, taken on day 0 of AZD1222 vaccination. Receptors were obtained from an adult in good health. Both conserved end residues are part of each CDR3. Fields, in order: CDR3 DNA, CDR3 protein, D gene, V gene, J gene, clone size. A D gene is named only where the DNA matches it firmly. Only some rows state a clone size, as once, few, many or a class for expanded clones.

cdr3_nt: TGTGCCAGCAGCCCATACCAGCTCTCTGGAAACACCATATATTTT; cdr3_aa: CASSPYQLSGNTIYF; d_call: .; v_call: TRBV11-2; j_call: TRBJ1-3; clone_size: few
cdr3_nt: TGTGCCAGCCGTTACCCCGGGGGTTTTAATGAAAAACTGTTTTTT; cdr3_aa: CASRYPGGFNEKLFF; d_call: .; v_call: TRBV28; j_call: TRBJ1-4; clone_size: few
cdr3_nt: TGTGCCAGCAGCTTAAAAGCGGGAGGAACCGGGGAGCTGTTTTTT; cdr3_aa: CASSLKAGGTGELFF; d_call: TRBD2; v_call: TRBV7-2; j_call: TRBJ2-2; clone_size: .
cdr3_nt: TGTGCCAGCAGCCCCCAGGGGTCGGAGACCCAGTACTTC; cdr3_aa: CASSPQGSETQYF; d_call: .; v_call: TRBV11-3; j_call: TRBJ2-5; clone_size: .
cdr3_nt: TGTGCCAGCAGCGGCGACAGGCTAAGATCCAAAAACATTCAGTACTTC; cdr3_aa: CASSGDRLRSKNIQYF; d_call: .; v_call: TRBV2; j_call: TRBJ2-4; clone_size: once
cdr3_nt: TGTGCCAGCAGCCGCCTTCGGGATACGCAGTATTTT; cdr3_aa: CASSRLRDTQYF; d_call: .; v_call: TRBV11-2; j_call: TRBJ2-3; clone_size: .
cdr3_nt: TGTGCCAGCAGGCCAGACAGCAATGAGCAGTTCTTC; cdr3_aa: CASRPDSNEQFF; d_call: .; v_call: TRBV6-5; j_call: TRBJ2-1; clone_size: .
cdr3_nt: TGTGCTAGCAGCCGCGGGGAATCCTACGAGCAGTACTTC; cdr3_aa: CASSRGESYEQYF; d_call: .; v_call: TRBV7-7; j_call: TRBJ2-7; clone_size: .
cdr3_nt: TGCGCCAGCAGCTTGGTGCAGGGGGCCAATGAGCAGTTCTTC; cdr3_aa: CASSLVQGANEQFF; d_call: TRBD1; v_call: TRBV5-1; j_call: TRBJ2-1; clone_size: .
cdr3_nt: TGTGCCAGTAGTGTGGACAGTGACAATGAGCAGTTCTTC; cdr3_aa: CASSVDSDNEQFF; d_call: .; v_call: TRBV19; j_call: TRBJ2-1; clone_size: .
cdr3_nt: TGTGCCAGCAGGGCCGGGTCCCGAAATTCACCCCTCCACTTT; cdr3_aa: CASRAGSRNSPLHF; d_call: .; v_call: TRBV6-5; j_call: TRBJ1-6; clone_size: .
cdr3_nt: TGTGCCAGCAGCTTAGCCGGGACAGGGTATGGGAACACTGAAGCTTTCTTT; cdr3_aa: CASSLAGTGYGNTEAFF; d_call: TRBD1; v_call: TRBV7-3; j_call: TRBJ1-1; clone_size: .
cdr3_nt: TGCGCCAGCAGCCCGGACATTCCCAACTATGGCTACACCTTC; cdr3_aa: CASSPDIPNYGYTF; d_call: .; v_call: TRBV5-1; j_call: TRBJ1-2; clone_size: .
cdr3_nt: TGTGCCAGCAGTGAATCGGATTATAGCAATCAGCCCCAGCATTTT; cdr3_aa: CASSESDYSNQPQHF; d_call: .; v_call: TRBV25-1; j_call: TRBJ1-5; clone_size: .
cdr3_nt: TGTGCCAGCAGCAAACGGACAGGATTAAACTATGGCTACACCTTC; cdr3_aa: CASSKRTGLNYGYTF; d_call: TRBD1; v_call: TRBV3-1/TRBV3-2; j_call: TRBJ1-2; clone_size: once
cdr3_nt: TGTGCCAGCAGCTCGAATGACAATGAGCAGTTCTTC; cdr3_aa: CASSSNDNEQFF; d_call: .; v_call: TRBV5-1; j_call: TRBJ2-1; clone_size: .
cdr3_nt: TGTGCCAGCAGCTTAAGGACGACAGGGTGGATGAACACTGAAGCTTTCTTT; cdr3_aa: CASSLRTTGWMNTEAFF; d_call: TRBD1; v_call: TRBV7-9; j_call: TRBJ1-1; clone_size: few
cdr3_nt: TGTGCCAGCAGCTTAGCCCTTAATGAAAAACTGTTTTTT; cdr3_aa: CASSLALNEKLFF; d_call: .; v_call: TRBV7-9; j_call: TRBJ1-4; clone_size: .
cdr3_nt: TGTGCCAGTAGTCGGTGGGATACGCAGTATTTT; cdr3_aa: CASSRWDTQYF; d_call: .; v_call: TRBV19; j_call: TRBJ2-3; clone_size: .
cdr3_nt: TGTGCCAGCATTCAACTTCAGGACGCTGAAGCTTTCTTT; cdr3_aa: CASIQLQDAEAFF; d_call: .; v_call: TRBV12-3/TRBV12-4; j_call: TRBJ1-1; clone_size: .
cdr3_nt: TGTGCCAGCAGCGTAGGGAGCGGGGTTGGCGATACGCAGTATTTT; cdr3_aa: CASSVGSGVGDTQYF; d_call: TRBD2; v_call: TRBV9; j_call: TRBJ2-3; clone_size: .